This TCR beta chain is drawn from a study of T-cell reconstitution after alpha-beta-depleted transplantation in children. Unique molecular identifiers were incorporated into the prepared TCRbeta library. In TCRdb, the PCR reads were re-called with MiXCR into one record per CDR3 protein. The table lists hundreds of thousands of distinct CDR3 sequences, approximately 12% of them singletons. This clonotype has more than one count but fewer than ten. Sequenced material: PBMCs from the stem cell graft donor, taken from the stem cell graft. The source is a human donor who donated a stem cell graft to a child with acute lymphoblastic leukemia.

DNA for the CDR3: TGTGCCATCAGTGAAGGGGGAAGGGATGGCTACACCTTC. Protein sequence: CAISEGGRDGYTF. The chain has TRBV10-3 and TRBJ1-2, with a possible D match to TRBD1 (6 bases). This CDR3 has 13 residues. Trimming removed 3 bases from V and 6 bases from J, with 11 bases in between. Germline loops: CDR1 ENHRY, CDR2 SYGVKD.